One and the same sample provided the 22 T cell receptor beta chains below, sequenced in a study of shared clonotypes between healthy human individuals. The method was immunoSEQ multiplex PCR; TCRdb's version includes in-frame clones alone and lacks a portion of them. The sample gives about 300,000 clones, approximately 79% of which show up once; approximately 10% is in the top ten. The sample comprised memory CD4+ T cells sorted from blood. As for subset: CD45RA-negative fraction. These receptor sequences come from a man aged 25 to 45 in good health.

The chain recombines TRBV19 with TRBJ1-5; a possible D gene is TRBD1 (5 bases). The V gene's germline CDR1 is LNHDA and CDR2 SQIVND (reference sequence). This CDR3 is 17 amino acids long. V was shortened by 3 bases and J by 2 bases, with 17 bases between the two germline ends. For the CDR3, the DNA is TGTGCCAGTAGTATCTTAGGTATAGCGGGGGGCAATCAGCCCCAGCATTTT. Amino acids: CASSILGIAGGNQPQHF. The full variable domain, completed using reference TRBV19 and TRBJ1-5, is DGGITQSPKYLFRKEGQNVTLSCEQNLNHDAMYWYRQDPGQGLRLIYYSQIVNDFQKGDIAEGYSVSREKKESFPLTVTSAQKNPTAFYLCASSILGIAGGNQPQHFGDGTRLSIL.

The chain is built from TRBV5-1 and TRBJ2-1, with no clear D. The germline gives CDR1 SGHRS, CDR2 YFSETQ. The V gene lost 2 bases and the J gene lost 4 bases, with 22 bases spanning the gap. CDR3 length equals 18 residues. CDR3 sequence: CASSFFGVTTSIYNEQFF. As DNA, the CDR3 is TGCGCCAGCAGCTTTTTTGGTGTCACCACATCCATTTACAATGAGCAGTTCTTC.

This rearrangement joins TRBV19 to TRBJ2-7; the D gene is possibly TRBD2 (6 bases). Between the trimmed V and J ends, which lost 3 bases and 4 bases, there was a span of 16 bases. The CDR3 spans 15 residues. Germline V CDR1 and CDR2: LNHDA, SQIVND (reference sequence). The CDR3 region is CASSIKGGTPYEQYF. Written as DNA, the CDR3 is TGTGCCAGTAGTATTAAGGGCGGGACGCCTTACGAGCAGTACTTC.

A few counts support this clone. The V gene is TRBV6-4, the J gene TRBJ2-2, with D possibly TRBD2 on 6 matching bases. The CDR3 contains 16 residues. V was cut by 0 bases and J by 4 bases, with 12 bases left in between. Germline assignment: CDR1 MRHNA and CDR2 SNTAGT. The CDR3 region has the DNA TGTGCCAGCAGTGACTCGGAGGAGGGCATCACCGGGGAGCTGTTTTTT. Its protein product is CASSDSEEGITGELFF.

The rearrangement links TRBV2 to TRBJ2-3; 8 bases map to TRBD1. J lost 4 bases, V lost 5 bases, and 2 bases had no gene match. The CDR3 sequence is 13 residues long. CDR1 and CDR2 (germline): SNHLY, FYNNEI. CDR3 in DNA: TGTGCCAGCAGTCAGGGGGCCCCAGATACGCAGTATTTT. Protein: CASSQGAPDTQYF. Complete variable domain (other parts from reference TRBV2 and TRBJ2-3): EPEVTQTPSHQVTQMGQEVILRCVPISNHLYFYWYRQILGQKVEFLVSFYNNEISEKSEIFDDQFSVERPDGSNFTLKIRSTKLEDSAMYFCASSQGAPDTQYFGPGTRLTVL.

This clone was detected only a few times. This chain connects TRBV7-9 to TRBJ2-7; 8 nucleotides line up with TRBD1. This CDR3 comprises 17 residues. The V and J ends lost 2 bases and 0 bases, in that order; junction bases with no gene match: 9. Germline loops: CDR1 SEHNR, CDR2 FQNEAQ (reference sequence). The CDR3 DNA sequence: TGTGCCAGCAGCTTATTAGGGACAGGAGTCCTCTCCTACGAGCAGTACTTC. This sequence encodes CASSLLGTGVLSYEQYF. Variable domain in full (rest from reference TRBV7-9 and TRBJ2-7): DTGVSQNPRHKITKRGQNVTFRCDPISEHNRLYWYRQTLGQGPEFLTYFQNEAQLEKSRLLSDRFSAERPKGSFSTLEIQRTEQGDSAMYLCASSLLGTGVLSYEQYFGPGTRLTVT.

The gene calls are TRBV25-1 and TRBJ2-3, with D tentatively TRBD1 (6 bases). The V end lost 2 bases, the J end lost 9 bases, and 12 bases lay between the germline ends. The CDR3 consists of 13 residues. From germline, CDR1 is MGHDK and CDR2 SYGVNS. DNA for the CDR3: TGTGCCAGCAGTGAACGGTCAGGGGAGACGCAGTATTTT. Translating it yields CASSERSGETQYF.

This clone is a singleton in its sample. This chain links TRBV28 with TRBJ1-1, with 7 nucleotides matching TRBD1. Germline CDR1 is MDHEN and CDR2 is SYDVKM. CDR3 length: 14 amino acids. V lost 4 bases to trimming and J lost 7 bases; unmatched junction nucleotides: 9. The CDR3 reads CASSSTGLQSEAFF. The CDR3 DNA is TGTGCCAGCAGTTCGACAGGGCTACAGAGTGAAGCTTTCTTT.

In the case of this clone: Other DNA sequences in this specimen translate into the identical CDR3. J is TRBJ2-7 and V is TRBV20-1, with no clear D. The CDR3 length is 10 residues. Trimming cost V 3 bases and J 1 base, with 1 base left between them. Germline values: CDR1 DFQATT, CDR2 SNEGSKA (reference sequence). The CDR3 sequence is CSARSYEQYF. The CDR3 DNA is TGCAGTGCTAGGTCCTACGAGCAGTACTTC.

The rearrangement links TRBV25-1 to TRBJ1-1, with a weak D call TRBD1 (5 bases). The germline V gene has CDR1 MGHDK and CDR2 SYGVNS. Trimming left V 1 base short and J 1 base short, with 16 bases between. This CDR3 has 17 amino acids. The CDR3 sequence: CASSELMPGPKNTEAFF. CDR3 nucleotide sequence: TGTGCCAGCAGTGAATTAATGCCGGGACCCAAGAACACTGAAGCTTTCTTT.

This rearrangement joins TRBV4-1 to TRBJ1-5; D not resolved. Germline loops: CDR1 MGHRA, CDR2 YSYEKL. Trimming left V 0 bases short and J 2 bases short, with 17 bases between. The CDR3 spans 18 residues. DNA of the CDR3: TGCGCCAGCAGCCAAGATCTTGTGGGTCTCCGGGGCAATCAGCCCCAGCATTTT. This gives the protein CASSQDLVGLRGNQPQHF.

A few counts support this clone. The rearrangement joins TRBV11-2 to TRBJ2-5; either TRBD1 or TRBD2 may supply D (5 bases each). The CDR3 covers 16 residues. Trimming removed 1 base from V and 2 bases from J, with 14 bases in between. Per the germline V gene, CDR1 is SGHAT and CDR2 is FQNNGV. This CDR3 is CASSLGIGAVQETQYF. CDR3 nucleotides: TGTGCCAGCAGCTTAGGGATCGGGGCCGTACAAGAGACCCAGTACTTC.

This clone was counted a few times. V usage is TRBV27 and J usage is TRBJ1-5; TRBD1 agrees at 7 bases. CDR1 and CDR2 from the germline V gene are MNHEY and SMNVEV (reference sequence). Trimming took 5 bases from V and 5 from J; bases not matched to a gene: 3. This CDR3 spans 13 amino acids. The chain's CDR3 is CASSLDRYQPQHF. In DNA form, the CDR3 reads TGTGCCAGCAGTCTGGACAGGTATCAGCCCCAGCATTTT.

This clone has just one count. In the same sample, other DNA sequences code for this CDR3. The chain's CDR3 is CASSLGQASNQPQHF. In nucleotides, the CDR3 is TGTGCCAGCAGCTTAGGGCAGGCTAGCAATCAGCCCCAGCATTTT. This chain uses TRBV7-9 with TRBJ1-5; D gene unclear. CDR1 and CDR2 (germline): SEHNR, FQNEAQ (reference sequence). The CDR3 spans 15 residues. V was shortened by 1 base and J by 0 bases, with 7 bases between the two germline ends.

J is TRBJ1-1 and V is TRBV6-1; D call uncertain. The germline CDR1 and CDR2 sequences are MNHNS and SASEGT. The CDR3 is made up of 12 amino acids. V was shortened by 6 bases and J by 6 bases, with 11 bases between the two germline ends. Here the CDR3 DNA reads TGTGCCAGCAGCCGGACCCAGCCTGAAGCTTTCTTT. It translates to CASSRTQPEAFF.

The V and J genes are TRBV19 and TRBJ2-1; TRBD2 aligns across 14 bases. The CDR3 contains 18 residues. With 4 bases clipped from V and 9 bases from J, the junction kept 14 bases outside the gene matches. Germline-derived CDR1 and CDR2 are LNHDA and SQIVND (reference sequence). The CDR3 loop is CASSTLTSGRALRSEQFF. CDR3 sequence (DNA): TGTGCCAGTAGTACCCTGACTAGCGGGAGGGCCTTACGGTCTGAGCAGTTCTTC.

This chain connects TRBV7-9 to TRBJ2-3; the match to TRBD2 covers 7 bases. CDR1 is SEHNR and CDR2 is FQNEAQ in the germline V gene (reference sequence). Losses at the gene ends were 1 base for V and 4 bases for J; bases not matched to a gene: 2. This CDR3 contains 14 residues. The CDR3 bases are TGTGCCAGCAGCTTAGGCGGGAGTGCAGATACGCAGTATTTT. It is translated as CASSLGGSADTQYF. Full variable domain (rest looked up from reference TRBV7-9 and TRBJ2-3): DTGVSQNPRHKITKRGQNVTFRCDPISEHNRLYWYRQTLGQGPEFLTYFQNEAQLEKSRLLSDRFSAERPKGSFSTLEIQRTEQGDSAMYLCASSLGGSADTQYFGPGTRLTVL.

The chain is built from TRBV6-1 and TRBJ2-7; 7 positions agree with TRBD1. CDR1 is MNHNS, CDR2 SASEGT, per germline. The CDR3 totals 15 residues. Trimming at V came to 2 bases and at J to 2 bases, leaving 6 bases not matched to a gene. In DNA form, the CDR3 reads TGTGCCAGCAGTGAAAGGGGGCTGACCGCCTACGAGCAGTACTTC. Its translation: CASSERGLTAYEQYF.

This chain uses TRBV6-6 with TRBJ2-5; a possible D gene is TRBD2 (6 bases). This CDR3 spans 16 amino acids. The germline V gene encodes CDR1 MNHNY and CDR2 SVGAGI (reference sequence). V was cut by 2 bases and J by 6 bases, with 19 bases left in between. As DNA, the CDR3 is TGTGCCAGCAGTTACCACCTGAGGAGGGCTGAGAAGACCCAGTACTTC. It yields the protein CASSYHLRRAEKTQYF.

This chain links TRBV5-4 with TRBJ1-4; D ambiguous. The CDR3 runs 16 residues. Deletions cut 1 base from V and 8 bases from J, with 18 bases between. The germline gives CDR1 SGHNT, CDR2 YYREEE (reference sequence). Written as DNA, the CDR3 is TGTGCCAGCAGCTTGAAGGGATCGGTTAACGGGGAAAAACTGTTTTTT. Protein sequence: CASSLKGSVNGEKLFF. Variable domain in full (rest from reference TRBV5-4 and TRBJ1-4): ETGVTQSPTHLIKTRGQQVTLRCSSQSGHNTVSWYQQALGQGPQFIFQYYREEENGRGNFPPRFSGLQFPNYSSELNVNALELDDSALYLCASSLKGSVNGEKLFFGSGTQLSVL.

This chain connects TRBV28 to TRBJ2-7; 10 nucleotides line up with TRBD2. This CDR3 comprises 15 residues. The V gene's germline CDR1 is MDHEN and CDR2 SYDVKM. V lost 4 bases, J lost 3 bases, and 6 bases stayed unmatched. CDR3 sequence reads: CASSSIAGGFYEQYF. The DNA of the CDR3 is TGTGCCAGCAGTTCTATAGCGGGAGGATTCTACGAGCAGTACTTC. The full variable domain, rest sourced from reference TRBV28 and TRBJ2-7, is DVKVTQSSRYLVKRTGEKVFLECVQDMDHENMFWYRQDPGLGLRLIYFSYDVKMKEKGDIPEGYSVSREKKERFSLILESASTNQTSMYLCASSSIAGGFYEQYFGPGTRLTVT.

J is TRBJ2-1 and V is TRBV11-3; D is unresolved. This CDR3 is built from 14 residues. The V end lost 4 bases, the J end lost 0 bases, and 7 bases lay between the germline ends. The germline V gene has CDR1 SGHNT and CDR2 YENEEA. In DNA form, the CDR3 reads TGTGCCAGCAGCTACGGTAGCTCCTACAATGAGCAGTTCTTC. Protein sequence: CASSYGSSYNEQFF.